Following are 21 T cell receptor beta chains from one sample sequenced in a study of blood T cells in healthy people across ages (dated by TCRdb to between 2015 and 2016). Library preparation used 5' RACE. Sequencing instrument: Illumina HiSeq 2500. The second PCR ran for about 6 to 11 cycles and used a J-beta primer mix along with a sample-barcoded 5' primer. TCRdb cleaned the public reads at Q25 with fastp, built clones with MiXCR and kept in-frame beta chains. Rows are combined by CDR3 protein, so each entry shows the most common genes and DNA. This sample holds roughly 2 million distinct CDR3 sequences; around half were observed only once. Jointly, the top ten make up 2.1% of the sample. The material sequenced was blood. The receptors come from a woman aged 40 to 50 in good health.

This clonotype was counted only a few times. The gene calls are TRBV5-1 and TRBJ2-7, with D perhaps TRBD1 or TRBD2 (6 bases each). CDR3 length: 17 residues. Germline V gene data show CDR1 as SGHRS and CDR2 as YFSETQ. Trimming cost V 2 bases and J 0 bases, with 18 bases left between them. CDR3 DNA: TGCGCCAGCAGCTTTGGACAGAGTGCGGGGTACTCCTACGAGCAGTACTTC. This sequence encodes CASSFGQSAGYSYEQYF.

This clonotype was seen only a few times. The gene calls are TRBV9 and TRBJ2-7; tentative D call: TRBD1 (6 bases). Germline lookup yields CDR1 SGDLS and CDR2 YYNGEE. Trimming took 3 bases from V and 2 from J, leaving 12 bases between them. The CDR3 contains 14 residues. CDR3 residues: CASSGGQEPYEQYF. CDR3 bases: TGTGCCAGCAGCGGGGGACAAGAACCCTACGAGCAGTACTTC.

This clonotype occurred once. The genes are TRBV2 and TRBJ1-4; 7 nucleotides line up with TRBD1. The J segment lost 3 bases and the V segment lost 1 base, leaving 2 bases of the junction unmatched. There are 15 residues in the CDR3. The germline V gene has CDR1 SNHLY and CDR2 FYNNEI. The CDR3 is CASSEVGGSNEKLFF. CDR3 DNA: TGTGCCAGCAGTGAAGTAGGGGGCTCTAATGAAAAACTGTTTTTT.

Only a few counts were recorded for this clonotype. V usage is TRBV6-2 or TRBV6-3 and J usage is TRBJ2-7, with TRBD1 matching 7 bases. V was clipped by 7 bases and J by 7 bases; unmatched bases: 16. This CDR3 spans 15 amino acids. Germline assignment: CDR1 MNHEY and CDR2 SVGEGT. The CDR3, as DNA: TGTGCCAGCACTCCAACCGGGACAGCCTCGGGGGAGCAGTACTTC. Translated, it gives CASTPTGTASGEQYF.

A word on this clonotype: One end of the junction varies from germline; a read error may be responsible. The chain is built from TRBV29-1 and TRBJ2-1, with 7 bases matching TRBD1. This CDR3 region has 14 residues. Germline loops: CDR1 SQVTM, CDR2 ANQGSEA. CDR3: CSARDDRVYNKQFF. CDR3 nucleotide sequence: TGCAGCGCCCGGGACGACAGGGTCTACAATAAGCAGTTCTTC.

V gene TRBV6-2 or TRBV6-3 combines with J gene TRBJ2-6; D may match TRBD1 or TRBD2 (5 bases each). V was cut by 7 bases and J by 0 bases, with 7 bases left in between. This CDR3 is built from 14 residues. Germline V gives CDR1 MNHEY, CDR2 SVGEGT. The CDR3 here is CASKGSSGANVLTF. Here the CDR3 DNA reads TGTGCCAGCAAGGGGAGCTCTGGGGCCAACGTCCTGACTTTC.

This rearrangement joins TRBV28 to TRBJ2-3; 10 bases match TRBD1. With 6 bases clipped from V and 5 bases from J, the junction kept 5 bases outside the gene matches. The CDR3 is 14 amino acids. Germline loops: CDR1 MDHEN, CDR2 SYDVKM. This CDR3 is CASRTGTGVDTQYF. The CDR3 DNA reads as TGTGCCAGCAGGACCGGGACAGGGGTAGATACGCAGTATTTT.

Only a few counts were recorded for this clonotype. This chain joins TRBV3-1 and TRBJ2-4; a weak D match, TRBD1 (6 bases). Germline V gene sequence: CDR1 LGHDT, CDR2 YNNKEL (reference sequence). CDR3 size: 13 residues. Trimming cost V 3 bases and J 5 bases, with 8 bases left between them. The DNA for the CDR3 is TGTGCCAGCAGCCAGGACAGTGAAAACATTCAGTACTTC. The encoded protein is CASSQDSENIQYF.

J is TRBJ2-1 and V is TRBV28; 10 bases fit TRBD2. V lost 1 base and J lost 8; bases outside the gene matches: 8. Germline assignment: CDR1 MDHEN and CDR2 SYDVKM. This CDR3 contains 16 residues. The CDR3 reads CASSLSGLAGDDEQFF. The CDR3 DNA reads TGTGCCAGCAGTTTATCTGGCCTAGCGGGGGACGATGAGCAGTTCTTC.

The rearrangement links TRBV7-8 to TRBJ2-3; unclear D gene. Germline CDR1 SGHVS, CDR2 FQNEAQ. The germline V and J ends were trimmed by 0 bases and 0 bases, with 10 bases remaining between them. The length of the CDR3 is 16 residues. CDR3 region: CASSLASWKSTDTQYF. The CDR3 coding sequence is TGTGCCAGCAGCTTAGCTTCTTGGAAAAGCACAGATACGCAGTATTTT.

This clonotype appeared a few times. This rearrangement joins TRBV4-2 to TRBJ2-5, with 10 bases aligning to TRBD1. The CDR3 runs 15 residues. Germline V gives CDR1 LGHNA, CDR2 YNFKEQ. V lost 3 bases, J lost 5 bases, and 6 bases stayed unmatched. The CDR3 here is CASSHSTGGQETQYF. For the CDR3, the DNA is TGTGCCAGCAGCCACTCGACAGGGGGCCAGGAGACCCAGTACTTC.

This chain connects TRBV5-1 to TRBJ1-1; TRBD1 aligns across 8 bases. CDR3 length equals 13 residues. V was clipped by 4 bases and J by 9 bases; unmatched bases: 8. Germline CDR1 reads SGHRS; CDR2 reads YFSETQ. In DNA form, the CDR3 reads TGCGCCAGCAGCCCGAAGGACAGGGTTAAAGCTTTCTTT. This gives the protein CASSPKDRVKAFF.

This clonotype was seen many times. The gene calls are TRBV20-1 and TRBJ1-6, with no clear D. Germline CDR1 and CDR2: DFQATT and SNEGSKA (reference sequence). V lost 4 bases and J 7 bases, leaving 11 bases between the germline ends. The CDR3 is made up of 13 amino acids. CDR3 loop: CSAKGGPNSPLHF. In nucleotides, the CDR3 is TGCAGTGCTAAAGGAGGGCCGAATTCACCCCTCCACTTT.

The chain links TRBV27 to TRBJ1-6; TRBD1 might be the D (6 bases). CDR3 length: 15 residues. Looked up from germline, CDR1 is MNHEY and CDR2 is SMNVEV (reference sequence). Trimming left V 6 bases short and J 5 bases short, with 14 bases between. The CDR3 loop is CASSLLSGDNSPLHF. CDR3 DNA sequence: TGTGCCAGCAGCCTCTTGTCAGGGGATAATTCACCCCTCCACTTT.

The chain is built from TRBV6-2 or TRBV6-3 and TRBJ1-2, with D possibly matching TRBD1 (6 bases). Germline V gene lookup returns CDR1 MNHEY and CDR2 SVGEGT. V lost 6 bases and J 7 bases, leaving 12 bases between the germline ends. The CDR3 totals 12 residues. The CDR3: CASRDSPFGYTF. The CDR3 DNA follows: TGTGCCAGCAGGGACAGCCCTTTTGGCTACACCTTC.

This clonotype was picked up a small number of times. This chain uses TRBV11-2 with TRBJ2-3, with D perhaps TRBD1 (5 bases). Trimming pared 1 base from V and 4 bases from J, leaving 12 bases between. This CDR3 is built from 15 residues. The germline V gene encodes CDR1 SGHAT and CDR2 FQNNGV. The DNA for the CDR3 is TGTGCCAGCAGCTTAGCACAGGTTGGCGCAGATACGCAGTATTTT. Its translation: CASSLAQVGADTQYF.

This clonotype was counted once. J is TRBJ2-5 and V is TRBV5-6, with 8 positions matching TRBD1. Germline V gives CDR1 SGHDT, CDR2 YYEEEE. J lost 2 bases, V lost 4 bases, and 10 bases had no gene match. There are 16 residues in the CDR3. CDR3 region: CASSLYRTGRQETQYF. CDR3 DNA sequence: TGTGCCAGCAGCCTGTACCGGACAGGGCGTCAAGAGACCCAGTACTTC.

This rearrangement joins TRBV7-2 to TRBJ2-5; 7 bases align to TRBD1. J lost 3 bases, V lost 3 bases, and 10 bases had no gene match. Looked up from germline, CDR1 is SGHTA and CDR2 is FQGNSA. The CDR3 covers 16 residues. CDR3 region: CASSFRSRDSKETQYF. As DNA, the CDR3 is TGTGCCAGCAGCTTTAGGTCCCGGGACAGCAAAGAGACCCAGTACTTC.

Only a few counts were recorded for this clonotype. V and J are TRBV20-1 and TRBJ2-6; either TRBD1 or TRBD2 may supply D (5 bases each). CDR1 DFQATT and CDR2 SNEGSKA come from the germline V gene (reference sequence). V shed 4 bases and J shed 2 bases, with 9 bases lying between them. CDR3 size: 14 residues. The CDR3, as DNA: TGCAGTGCTAACGAGGGACCTGGGGCCAACGTCCTGACTTTC. It yields the protein CSANEGPGANVLTF.

V is TRBV12-3 or TRBV12-4 and J is TRBJ1-2; TRBD1 matches 7 bases. This CDR3 region has 16 residues. The J segment lost 3 bases and the V segment lost 7 bases, leaving 14 bases of the junction unmatched. In DNA form, the CDR3 reads TGTGCCAGCAACAGACGCTCGGGACAGCACGACTATGGCTACACCTTC. Its protein product is CASNRRSGQHDYGYTF.

The CDR3 sequence: CASSSTGPLQGANEQFF. CDR3 in DNA: TGTGCCAGCAGTTCCACTGGCCCGTTACAGGGGGCGAATGAGCAGTTCTTC. V usage is TRBV27 and J usage is TRBJ2-1, with 9 bases fitting TRBD1. Per germline, CDR1 MNHEY and CDR2 SMNVEV (reference sequence). There are 17 residues in the CDR3. The trim removed 4 bases at V and 7 bases at J, leaving 14 bases unmatched.